This T cell receptor (beta chain) was documented in a study of spatial heterogeneity in lung cancer. This clonotype has at least ten counts. Per the germline V gene, CDR1 is SEHNR and CDR2 is FQNEAQ (reference sequence). The CDR3 totals 12 residues. V lost 5 bases, J lost 10 bases, and 4 bases stayed unmatched. TCRdb used MiXCR to reprocess the 5' RACE reads, holding one entry per CDR3 protein. The data hold about 23,000 distinct CDR3 sequences, with less than 3.5% observed a single time. Time point here: sample taken at primary tumor resection. No cells were sorted before sequencing. The whole RNA sequenced was extracted from tumor, nontumor lung or frozen PBMC.

This clonotype was obtained from a female donor with early-stage non-small cell lung cancer. The rearrangement links TRBV7-9 to TRBJ2-2; 7 bases map to TRBD1. Source: PBMCs, taken at surgery. The chain's CDR3 is CASSLDREELFF. CDR3 DNA: TGTGCCAGCAGCCTCGACAGGGAGGAGCTGTTTTTT.